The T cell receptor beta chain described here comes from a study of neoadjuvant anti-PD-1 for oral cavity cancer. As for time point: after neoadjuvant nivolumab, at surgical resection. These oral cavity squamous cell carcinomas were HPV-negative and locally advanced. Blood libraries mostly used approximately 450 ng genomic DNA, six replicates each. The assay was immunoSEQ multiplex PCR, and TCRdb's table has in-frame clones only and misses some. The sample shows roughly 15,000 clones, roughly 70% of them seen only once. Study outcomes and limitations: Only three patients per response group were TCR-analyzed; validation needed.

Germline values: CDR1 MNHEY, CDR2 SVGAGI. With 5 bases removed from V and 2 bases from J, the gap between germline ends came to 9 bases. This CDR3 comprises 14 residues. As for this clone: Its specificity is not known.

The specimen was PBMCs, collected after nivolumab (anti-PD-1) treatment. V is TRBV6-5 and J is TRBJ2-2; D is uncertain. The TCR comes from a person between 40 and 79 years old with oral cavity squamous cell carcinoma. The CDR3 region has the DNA TGTGCCAGCAGTCCAATGTTCAACACCGGGGAGCTGTTTTTT. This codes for CASSPMFNTGELFF.